This TCR beta chain is drawn from a study of post-analysis software for immune sequencing data. Unique molecular identifiers had been added to the TCR beta cDNA libraries. T cells numbering about 0.9 to 11 million yielded cDNA molecules that totaled roughly 500,000. TCRdb redid the calling of the PCR reads with MiXCR, one entry per CDR3 protein. The sample lists around 710,000 distinct CDR3 sequences; 46% were seen once. Sample: blood. This receptor was taken from a girl under 18 with multiple sclerosis.

This chain's CDR3 is CASSFNGNGYTF. The DNA for the CDR3 is TGTGCCAGCAGTTTTAATGGGAATGGCTACACCTTC. The chain is built from TRBV27 and TRBJ1-2; no definite D call. V lost 3 bases to trimming and J lost 6 bases, with 8 bases between them. Germline V CDR1 and CDR2: MNHEY, SMNVEV (reference sequence). This CDR3 is 12 amino acids long.